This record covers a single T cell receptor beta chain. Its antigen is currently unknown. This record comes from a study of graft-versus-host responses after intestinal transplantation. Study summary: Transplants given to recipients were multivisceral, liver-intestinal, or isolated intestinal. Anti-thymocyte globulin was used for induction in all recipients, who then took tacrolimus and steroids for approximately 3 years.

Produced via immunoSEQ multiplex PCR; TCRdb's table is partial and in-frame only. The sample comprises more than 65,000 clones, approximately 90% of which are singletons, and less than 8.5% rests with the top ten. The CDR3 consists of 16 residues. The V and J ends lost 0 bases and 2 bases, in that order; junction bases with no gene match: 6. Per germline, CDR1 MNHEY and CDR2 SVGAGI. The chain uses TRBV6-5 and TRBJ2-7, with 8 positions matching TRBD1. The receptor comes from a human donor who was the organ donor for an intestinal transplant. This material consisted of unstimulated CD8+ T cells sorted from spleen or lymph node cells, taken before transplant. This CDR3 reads CASSYSSRGLTYEQYF. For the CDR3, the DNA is TGTGCCAGCAGTTACTCGAGCAGGGGGCTTACCTACGAGCAGTACTTC.